This T cell receptor beta chain comes out of a study of monozygotic twins with inflammatory bowel disease. Study-wide results and caveats: The data did not back a single strong IBD-associated clonotype or signal.

The template was total RNA from whole blood, with no T cell sorting. Germline CDR1 is LGHDT and CDR2 is YNNKEL (reference sequence). The CDR3 consists of 15 residues. The unique tags termed UMIs, each holding a 6-nucleotide sample barcode, were added by means of template switching. Reanalyzing the 5' RACE reads, TCRdb keeps one entry per CDR3 protein, without DNA. Its table lists 140,000 to 150,000 distinct CDR3 sequences. Points on this clonotype: Its antigen is not identified.

What was sequenced was blood. The receptor was derived from a human donor with ulcerative colitis or Crohn's disease, or a healthy co-twin of an affected twin (not recorded which). The chain links TRBV3-1 to TRBJ2-5; TCRdb names TRBD2, which stays unverified in the absence of DNA. The CDR3 region is CASSQIPAVQETQYF.